Below are 6 T cell receptor beta chains sequenced from a single sample in a study of patients and donors after allogeneic stem cell transplantation. One entry per CDR3 protein results from TCRdb running MiXCR on the RT-PCR reads. The table has 80,000 to 90,000 distinct CDR3 sequences, roughly 48% seen once. The sequenced sample consisted of blood, either unsorted or a sorted T cell fraction (not recorded which). The receptors here all came from a human donor who was either an allogeneic HSCT recipient or a stem cell or donor lymphocyte infusion donor (not recorded which). It is not recorded whose cells these are; they may come from a transplant donor.

A few counts support this clonotype. The V call is TRBV5-1, the J call TRBJ1-5; no clear D gene. This CDR3 region has 15 residues. The germline CDR1 and CDR2 sequences are SGHRS and YFSETQ. The V end lost 4 bases, the J end lost 0 bases, and 11 bases lay between the germline ends. As DNA, the CDR3 is TGCGCCAGCAGCGCTGACGGAAATAGCAATCAGCCCCAGCATTTT. Amino acids: CASSADGNSNQPQHF.

This clonotype was observed a handful of times. V and J are TRBV6-6 and TRBJ1-1; 8 bases are shared with TRBD1. The trim removed 2 bases at V and 0 bases at J, leaving 2 bases unmatched. The CDR3 length is 15 residues. The V gene's germline CDR1 is MNHNY and CDR2 SVGAGI (reference sequence). The CDR3 region is CASSYGGQVNTEAFF. CDR3 coding DNA: TGTGCCAGCAGTTACGGGGGACAGGTGAACACTGAAGCTTTCTTT.

The gene calls are TRBV20-1 and TRBJ2-1, with D maybe TRBD2 (6 bases). CDR1 is DFQATT and CDR2 is SNEGSKA in the germline V gene (reference sequence). Trimming removed 1 base from V and 6 bases from J, with 13 bases in between. The CDR3 extends over 14 amino acids. The CDR3 sequence is CSARVGREINEQFF. Here the CDR3 DNA reads TGCAGTGCTAGAGTAGGCCGGGAGATCAATGAGCAGTTCTTC.

This chain uses TRBV28 with TRBJ2-4, with TRBD2 as a possible D gene (7 bases). The ends were cut back, 10 bases at V and 3 bases at J, with 19 bases in the middle. Germline CDR1 MDHEN, CDR2 SYDVKM. CDR3 length: 15 amino acids. The CDR3 here is CAITEGEGVKNIQYF. In nucleotides, the CDR3 is TGTGCCATCACCGAGGGGGAGGGTGTCAAAAACATTCAGTACTTC.

This clonotype was recorded a few times. V and J are TRBV29-1 and TRBJ1-1; weak D call: TRBD1 (5 bases). Germline V gene sequence: CDR1 SQVTM, CDR2 ANQGSEA. The CDR3 consists of 12 residues. Trimming took off 6 bases at V and 0 bases at J, with 8 bases between the two ends. CDR3 residues: CSVRQMNTEAFF. Written as DNA, the CDR3 is TGCAGCGTAAGACAGATGAACACTGAAGCTTTCTTT.

A single count supports this clonotype. The chain couples TRBV5-1 to TRBJ1-1; 7 positions agree with TRBD1. The CDR3 runs 14 residues. Germline V gene data show CDR1 as SGHRS and CDR2 as YFSETQ. With 4 bases clipped from V and 1 base from J, the junction kept 4 bases outside the gene matches. CDR3 protein: CASSAGQPNTEAFF. CDR3 sequence (DNA): TGCGCCAGCAGCGCGGGACAGCCGAACACTGAAGCTTTCTTT.